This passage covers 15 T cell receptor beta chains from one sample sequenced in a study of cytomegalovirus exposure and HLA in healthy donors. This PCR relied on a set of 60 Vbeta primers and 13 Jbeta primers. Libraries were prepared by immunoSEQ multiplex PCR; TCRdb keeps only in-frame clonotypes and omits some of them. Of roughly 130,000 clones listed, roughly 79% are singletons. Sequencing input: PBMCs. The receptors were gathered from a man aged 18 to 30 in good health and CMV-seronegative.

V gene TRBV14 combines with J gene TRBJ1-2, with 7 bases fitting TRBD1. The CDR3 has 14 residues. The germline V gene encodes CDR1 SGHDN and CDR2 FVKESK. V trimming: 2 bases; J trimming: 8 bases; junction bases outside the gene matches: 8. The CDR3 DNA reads TGTGCCAGCAGCCAAAACACAGGGGTGGGCGGCTACACCTTC. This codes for CASSQNTGVGGYTF.

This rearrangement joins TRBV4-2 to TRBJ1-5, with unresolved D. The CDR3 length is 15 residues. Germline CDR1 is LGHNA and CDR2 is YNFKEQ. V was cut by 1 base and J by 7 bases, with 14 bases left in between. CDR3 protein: CASSQVGGRRQPQHF. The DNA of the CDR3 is TGTGCCAGCAGCCAAGTAGGTGGCCGGAGACAGCCCCAGCATTTT.

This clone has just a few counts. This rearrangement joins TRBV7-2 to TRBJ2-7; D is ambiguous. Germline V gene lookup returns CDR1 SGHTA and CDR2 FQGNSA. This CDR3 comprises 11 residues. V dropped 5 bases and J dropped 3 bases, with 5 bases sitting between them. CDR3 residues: CASSALYEQYF. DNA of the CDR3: TGTGCCAGCAGCGCGCTCTACGAGCAGTACTTC.

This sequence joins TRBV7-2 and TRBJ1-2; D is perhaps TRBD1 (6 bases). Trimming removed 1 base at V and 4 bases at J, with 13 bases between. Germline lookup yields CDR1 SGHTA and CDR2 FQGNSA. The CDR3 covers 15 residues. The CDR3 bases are TGTGCCAGCAGCTTAGAGGGTCGGGGGGCCTATGGCTACACCTTC. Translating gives CASSLEGRGAYGYTF.

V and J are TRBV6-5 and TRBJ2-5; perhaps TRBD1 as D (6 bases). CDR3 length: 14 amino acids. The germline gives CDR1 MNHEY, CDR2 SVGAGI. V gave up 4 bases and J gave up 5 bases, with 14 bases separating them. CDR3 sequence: CASSFTGMTETQYF. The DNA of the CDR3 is TGTGCCAGCAGTTTCACAGGGATGACGGAGACCCAGTACTTC.

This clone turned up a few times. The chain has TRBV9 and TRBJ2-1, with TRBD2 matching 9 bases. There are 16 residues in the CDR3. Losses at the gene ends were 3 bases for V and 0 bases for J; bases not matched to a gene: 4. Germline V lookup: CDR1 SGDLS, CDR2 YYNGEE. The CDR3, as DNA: TGTGCCAGCAGCGGGGGTAGCGGGAGCTCCTACAATGAGCAGTTCTTC. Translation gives CASSGGSGSSYNEQFF.

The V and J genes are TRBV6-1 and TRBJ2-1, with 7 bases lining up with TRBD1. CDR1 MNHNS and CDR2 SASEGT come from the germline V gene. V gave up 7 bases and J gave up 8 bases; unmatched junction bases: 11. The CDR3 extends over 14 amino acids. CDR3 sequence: CASTLAGTEDEQFF. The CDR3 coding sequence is TGTGCCAGCACCTTAGCCGGGACAGAAGATGAGCAGTTCTTC.

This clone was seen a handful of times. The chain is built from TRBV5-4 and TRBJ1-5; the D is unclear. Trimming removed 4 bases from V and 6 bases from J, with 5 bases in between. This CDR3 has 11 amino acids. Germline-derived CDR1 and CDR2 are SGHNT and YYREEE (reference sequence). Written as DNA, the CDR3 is TGTGCCAGCAGCCAACTTCAGCCCCAGCATTTT. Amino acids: CASSQLQPQHF.

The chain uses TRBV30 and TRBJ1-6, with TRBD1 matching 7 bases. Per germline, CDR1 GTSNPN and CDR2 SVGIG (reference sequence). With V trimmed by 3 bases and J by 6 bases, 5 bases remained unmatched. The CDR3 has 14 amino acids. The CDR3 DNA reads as TGTGCCTGGAGCAGGGACAGTCCTAATTCACCCCTCCACTTT. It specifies CAWSRDSPNSPLHF.

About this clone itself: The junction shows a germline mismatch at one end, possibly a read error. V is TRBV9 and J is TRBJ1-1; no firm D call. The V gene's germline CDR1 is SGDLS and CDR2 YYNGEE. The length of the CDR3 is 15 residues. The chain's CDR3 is CASSVGAHTNAEAFF. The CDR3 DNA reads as TGTGCCAGCAGCGTAGGGGCCCACACGAACGCTGAAGCTTTCTTT.

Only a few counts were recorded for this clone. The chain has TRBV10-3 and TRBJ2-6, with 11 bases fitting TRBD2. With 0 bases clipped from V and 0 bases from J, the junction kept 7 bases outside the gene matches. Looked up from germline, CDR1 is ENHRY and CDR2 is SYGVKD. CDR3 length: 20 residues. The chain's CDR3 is CAISESILAGGISGANVLTF. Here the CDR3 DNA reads TGTGCCATCAGTGAGTCTATCCTAGCGGGGGGAATCTCTGGGGCCAACGTCCTGACTTTC.

DNA of the CDR3: TGTGCCAGCAGCCCAATGCGAGGGCCATGGGAGTATGGCTACACCTTC. Its protein product is CASSPMRGPWEYGYTF. The V gene is TRBV7-2, the J gene TRBJ1-2; D is ambiguous. The germline gives CDR1 SGHTA, CDR2 FQGNSA. V was clipped by 5 bases and J by 5 bases, with 21 bases between them. The CDR3 has 16 amino acids.

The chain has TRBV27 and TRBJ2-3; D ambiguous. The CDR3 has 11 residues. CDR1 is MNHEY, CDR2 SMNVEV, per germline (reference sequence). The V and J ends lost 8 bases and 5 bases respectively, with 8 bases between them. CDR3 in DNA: TGTGCCAGCTTGGCAAGAGATACGCAGTATTTT. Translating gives CASLARDTQYF.

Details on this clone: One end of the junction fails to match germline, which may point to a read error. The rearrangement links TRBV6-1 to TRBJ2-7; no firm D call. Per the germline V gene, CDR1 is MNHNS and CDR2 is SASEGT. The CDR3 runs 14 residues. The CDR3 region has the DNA TGTGCCAGCAGTGTACACGAGGTTGGAGAACCCCCCACATTC. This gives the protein CASSVHEVGEPPTF.

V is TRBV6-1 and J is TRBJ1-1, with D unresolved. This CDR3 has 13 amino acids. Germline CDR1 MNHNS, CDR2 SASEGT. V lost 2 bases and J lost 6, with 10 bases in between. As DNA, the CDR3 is TGTGCCAGCAGTGAAATTGTGTCCTCTGAAGCTTTCTTT. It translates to CASSEIVSSEAFF.